Each of the 19 T cell receptor beta chains below was sequenced from the same sample in a study of blood T cell repertoires in COVID-19. Clones were read by immunoSEQ multiplex PCR, and TCRdb kept only the in-frame ones, dropping some. Here the sample spans some 78,000 clones, more than 70% being singletons. The sample taken for sequencing was peripheral blood. The receptors stem from a man aged 60 to 75 with active or convalescent COVID-19.

This sequence joins TRBV25-1 and TRBJ2-1, with a possible D match to TRBD2 (6 bases). The V gene lost 0 bases and the J gene lost 2 bases, with 11 bases spanning the gap. This CDR3 has 16 residues. Germline CDR1 MGHDK, CDR2 SYGVNS. The CDR3 here is CASSEYDWGAYNEQFF. CDR3 coding DNA: TGTGCCAGCAGTGAATATGATTGGGGGGCCTACAATGAGCAGTTCTTC.

DNA for the CDR3: TGTGCCAGCAGTGACGAGGCCTCTGGGGCCAACGTCCTGACTTTC. As protein: CASSDEASGANVLTF. This chain joins TRBV6-1 and TRBJ2-6; D is unclear. Trimming removed 3 bases from V and 0 bases from J, with 6 bases in between. The CDR3 has 15 residues. Germline values: CDR1 MNHNS, CDR2 SASEGT.

The chain joins TRBV6-2 or TRBV6-3 to TRBJ1-5; no firm D call. The V gene lost 5 bases and the J gene lost 6 bases, with 23 bases spanning the gap. The CDR3 extends over 17 amino acids. The germline V gene has CDR1 MNHEY and CDR2 SVGEGT. The CDR3 DNA sequence: TGTGCCAGCAGTCAGGCCGGGAGATACAGCGTGGGTCAGCCCCAGCATTTT. Protein: CASSQAGRYSVGQPQHF.

CDR3 region: CASSQEWQLSGQPQHF. For the CDR3, the DNA is TGCGCCAGCAGCCAAGAGTGGCAGCTCTCAGGGCAGCCCCAGCATTTT. V is TRBV4-1 and J is TRBJ1-5; a weak D match, TRBD1 (5 bases). V lost 0 bases and J 7 bases, leaving 16 bases between the germline ends. Germline-derived CDR1 and CDR2 are MGHRA and YSYEKL. This CDR3 region has 16 residues.

Concerning this clone itself: The same CDR3 is also encoded by other DNA sequences in this sample. This chain uses TRBV18 with TRBJ2-7; 8 bases map to TRBD1. Germline CDR1 KGHSH, CDR2 LQKENI. This CDR3 region has 14 residues. Trimming took 2 bases from V and 2 from J; bases not matched to a gene: 2. In DNA form, the CDR3 reads TGTGCCAGCTCACCAAGACAGGGGACCTACGAGCAGTACTTC. It specifies CASSPRQGTYEQYF.

The rearrangement uses TRBV19 and TRBJ2-7, with D possibly matching TRBD1 (6 bases). Germline V gene lookup returns CDR1 LNHDA and CDR2 SQIVND (reference sequence). The V end lost 4 bases, the J end lost 6 bases, and 13 bases lay between the germline ends. The length of the CDR3 is 13 residues. CDR3 sequence (DNA): TGTGCCAGTAGTAACAGGGTTGCTACCGAGCAGTACTTC. It is translated as CASSNRVATEQYF.

There are a few counts of this clone. The chain couples TRBV11-3 to TRBJ1-2; tentative D call: TRBD1 (5 bases). The V gene lost 2 bases and the J gene lost 2 bases, with 6 bases spanning the gap. Per germline, CDR1 SGHNT and CDR2 YENEEA. The CDR3 runs 13 residues. DNA for the CDR3: TGTGCCAGCAGCTTACAGGGAAACTATGGCTACACCTTC. Protein: CASSLQGNYGYTF.

The sample holds a few counts of this clone. V and J are TRBV4-1 and TRBJ2-7, with D maybe TRBD2 (6 bases). Trimming removed 4 bases from V and 7 bases from J, with 17 bases in between. The CDR3 is 14 residues long. The V gene's germline CDR1 is MGHRA and CDR2 YSYEKL. The chain's CDR3 is CASSPLRGAGEQYF. CDR3 bases: TGCGCCAGCAGCCCCCTGCGAGGGGCGGGGGAGCAGTACTTC.

The V gene is TRBV11-2, the J gene TRBJ2-7, with a weak D call TRBD1 (5 bases). Germline V gives CDR1 SGHAT, CDR2 FQNNGV. This CDR3 is built from 14 residues. Trimming stripped 5 bases from V and 4 bases from J, with 15 bases between. Here the CDR3 DNA reads TGTGCCAGCAGCCTAAACAGGCAAGATTACGAGCAGTACTTC. Translating gives CASSLNRQDYEQYF.

V gene TRBV19 combines with J gene TRBJ1-2; TRBD1 matches 7 bases. The CDR3 runs 16 residues. CDR1 and CDR2 from the germline V gene are LNHDA and SQIVND (reference sequence). With V trimmed by 9 bases and J by 0 bases, 13 bases remained unmatched. The CDR3 nucleotides read TGTGCCAGCGGAAGGCAGGGGGTCAGTTCTAACTATGGCTACACCTTC. Translated, it gives CASGRQGVSSNYGYTF. Filled out from reference TRBV19 and TRBJ1-2, the complete variable domain reads DGGITQSPKYLFRKEGQNVTLSCEQNLNHDAMYWYRQDPGQGLRLIYYSQIVNDFQKGDIAEGYSVSREKKESFPLTVTSAQKNPTAFYLCASGRQGVSSNYGYTFGSGTRLTVV.

This chain links TRBV3-1 (or the pseudogene TRBV3-2) with TRBJ2-2; 8 positions match TRBD2. The CDR3 has 15 amino acids. V was pared by 3 bases and J by 4 bases, with 4 bases of the junction left unmatched. CDR1 is LGHDT and CDR2 is YNNKEL in the germline V gene (reference sequence). In DNA, the CDR3 is TGTGCCAGCAGCCATAGCGGGGAGGGCACCGGGGAGCTGTTTTTT. Translation: CASSHSGEGTGELFF.

The chain is built from TRBV5-1 and TRBJ2-2; D not resolved. The V gene's germline CDR1 is SGHRS and CDR2 YFSETQ. The V end was cut by 4 bases, the J end by 7 bases, with 14 bases between. The length of the CDR3 is 14 residues. The CDR3 sequence: CASSQLARGGELFF. The CDR3 coding sequence is TGCGCCAGCAGCCAGCTGGCGCGCGGCGGGGAGCTGTTTTTT.

The CDR3 DNA is TGTGCCAGCACCCTTGATTCGGTAGGCTACACCTTC. This encodes CASTLDSVGYTF. This chain links TRBV25-1 with TRBJ1-2; no clear D. This CDR3 region has 12 residues. Trimming removed 7 bases from V and 8 bases from J, with 14 bases in between. Germline CDR1 and CDR2: MGHDK and SYGVNS.

This clone was found a few times. The chain recombines TRBV6-5 with TRBJ1-1, with 9 bases aligning to TRBD1. This CDR3 is built from 15 residues. Germline assignment: CDR1 MNHEY and CDR2 SVGAGI. With V trimmed by 6 bases and J by 5 bases, 10 bases remained unmatched. The CDR3 spells CASSRTGGRGTEAFF. The DNA for the CDR3 is TGTGCCAGCAGCCGCACAGGGGGCAGGGGAACTGAAGCTTTCTTT.

The genes are TRBV2 and TRBJ1-2; TRBD1 agrees at 8 bases. Germline loops: CDR1 SNHLY, CDR2 FYNNEI. The CDR3 has 14 residues. Germline trimming cut 7 bases from V and 5 bases from J; bases unmatched to any gene: 9. The chain's CDR3 is CASTNRGWVYGYTF. Here the CDR3 DNA reads TGTGCCAGCACAAACAGGGGGTGGGTTTATGGCTACACCTTC.

The table lists this clone with a count of one. V and J are TRBV6-2 or TRBV6-3 and TRBJ2-2; the match to TRBD1 covers 8 bases. Germline V gives CDR1 MNHEY, CDR2 SVGEGT. The CDR3 has 16 residues. V lost 6 bases and J lost 3; bases outside the gene matches: 9. CDR3 loop: CASRPLTGADTGELFF. The CDR3 DNA sequence: TGTGCCAGCAGACCTTTGACAGGGGCGGACACCGGGGAGCTGTTTTTT.

V and J are TRBV7-8 and TRBJ2-7; D not resolved. The CDR3 consists of 13 residues. Trimming removed 1 base from V and 4 bases from J, with 8 bases in between. The germline CDR1 and CDR2 sequences are SGHVS and FQNEAQ. The CDR3 protein is CASSLETLYEQYF. CDR3 bases: TGTGCCAGCAGCTTAGAGACTCTTTACGAGCAGTACTTC.

V usage is TRBV19 and J usage is TRBJ2-1, with a possible D match to TRBD1 (6 bases). This CDR3 has 15 residues. Trimming took 2 bases from V and 4 from J, leaving 12 bases between them. CDR1 LNHDA and CDR2 SQIVND come from the germline V gene (reference sequence). CDR3 nucleotides: TGTGCCAGTAGTATATGGGCAGGGGTTTACAATGAGCAGTTCTTC. Encoded protein: CASSIWAGVYNEQFF.

V gene TRBV18 combines with J gene TRBJ1-2, with TRBD1 matching 8 bases. The CDR3 sequence is 14 residues long. CDR1 and CDR2 (germline): KGHSH, LQKENI. After removal of 3 bases from V and 1 base from J, the junction contained 1 base not matched to a gene. DNA of the CDR3: TGTGCCAGCTCACCGACAGGGGATAACTATGGCTACACCTTC. This encodes CASSPTGDNYGYTF.